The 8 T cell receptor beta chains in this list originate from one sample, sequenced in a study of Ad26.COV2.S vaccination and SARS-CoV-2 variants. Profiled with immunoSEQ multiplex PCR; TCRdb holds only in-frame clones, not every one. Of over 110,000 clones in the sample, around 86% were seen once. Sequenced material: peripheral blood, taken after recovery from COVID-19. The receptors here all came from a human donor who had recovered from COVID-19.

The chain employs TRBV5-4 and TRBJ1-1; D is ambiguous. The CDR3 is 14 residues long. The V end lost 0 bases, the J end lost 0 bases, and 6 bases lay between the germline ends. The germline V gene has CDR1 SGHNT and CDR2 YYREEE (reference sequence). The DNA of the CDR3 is TGTGCCAGCAGCTTGGGAATCCTGAACACTGAAGCTTTCTTT. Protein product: CASSLGILNTEAFF.

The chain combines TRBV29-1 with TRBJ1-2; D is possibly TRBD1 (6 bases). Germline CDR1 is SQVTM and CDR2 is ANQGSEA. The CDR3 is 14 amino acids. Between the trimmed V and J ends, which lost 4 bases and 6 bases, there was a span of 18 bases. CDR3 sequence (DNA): TGCAGCGTTGGGGGGGGCAGGGTAGGTGATGGCTACACCTTC. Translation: CSVGGGRVGDGYTF.

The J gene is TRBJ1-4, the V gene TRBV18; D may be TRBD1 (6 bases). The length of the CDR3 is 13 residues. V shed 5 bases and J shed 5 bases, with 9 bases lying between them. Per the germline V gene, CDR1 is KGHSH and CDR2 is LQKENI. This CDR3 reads CASSSGQNEKLFF. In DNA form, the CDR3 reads TGTGCCAGCTCATCAGGACAGAATGAAAAACTGTTTTTT.

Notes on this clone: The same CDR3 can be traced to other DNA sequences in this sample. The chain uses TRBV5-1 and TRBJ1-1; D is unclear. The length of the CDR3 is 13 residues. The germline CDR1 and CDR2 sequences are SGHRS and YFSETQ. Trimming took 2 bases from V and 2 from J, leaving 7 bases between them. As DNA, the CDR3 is TGCGCCAGCAGCTTAGGCAGTAACACTGAAGCTTTCTTT. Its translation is CASSLGSNTEAFF.

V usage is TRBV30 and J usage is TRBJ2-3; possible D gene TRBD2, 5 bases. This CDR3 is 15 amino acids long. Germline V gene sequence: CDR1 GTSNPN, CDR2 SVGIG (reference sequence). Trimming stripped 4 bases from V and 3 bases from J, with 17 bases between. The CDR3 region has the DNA TGTGCCTGGACCCACAAATTCTCGGGGACAGATACGCAGTATTTT. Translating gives CAWTHKFSGTDTQYF. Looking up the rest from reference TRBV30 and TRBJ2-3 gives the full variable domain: SQTIHQWPATLVQPVGSPLSLECTVEGTSNPNLYWYRQAAGRGLQLLFYSVGIGQISSEVPQNLSASRPQDRQFILSSKKLLLSDSGFYLCAWTHKFSGTDTQYFGPGTRLTVL.

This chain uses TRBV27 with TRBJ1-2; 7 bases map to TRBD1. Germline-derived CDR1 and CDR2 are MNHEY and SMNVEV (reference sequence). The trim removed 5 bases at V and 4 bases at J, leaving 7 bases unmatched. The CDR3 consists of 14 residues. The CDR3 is CASSTTGAGYGYTF. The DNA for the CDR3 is TGTGCCAGCAGTACTACAGGGGCGGGCTATGGCTACACCTTC.

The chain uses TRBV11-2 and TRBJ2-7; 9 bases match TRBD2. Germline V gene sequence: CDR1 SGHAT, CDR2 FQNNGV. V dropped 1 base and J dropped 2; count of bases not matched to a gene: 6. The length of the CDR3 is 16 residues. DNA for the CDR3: TGTGCCAGCAGCTTAGGGGCGGGGGGGGCCCCCTACGAGCAGTACTTC. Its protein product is CASSLGAGGAPYEQYF.

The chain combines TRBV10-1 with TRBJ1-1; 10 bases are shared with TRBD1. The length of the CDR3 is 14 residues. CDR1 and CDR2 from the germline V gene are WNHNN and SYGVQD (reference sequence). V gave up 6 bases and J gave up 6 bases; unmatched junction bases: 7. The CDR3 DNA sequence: TGCGCCAGCAGAAAGGGACAGGGGAGCCCTGAAGCTTTCTTT. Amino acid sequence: CASRKGQGSPEAFF.